These 16 T cell receptor beta chains came from one sample sequenced in a study of cytomegalovirus exposure and HLA in healthy donors. Amplification used 60 Vbeta primers and 13 Jbeta primers. TCRdb keeps only in-frame clones here, not all; method: immunoSEQ multiplex PCR. Among 81,000 or so clones listed, 65% to 80% were seen once. Material for sequencing was PBMCs. These receptor sequences come from a man in his fifties or sixties in good health and CMV-seronegative.

The chain couples TRBV6-6 to TRBJ1-4; D unresolved. The germline V gene encodes CDR1 MNHNY and CDR2 SVGAGI (reference sequence). V lost 5 bases, J lost 3 bases, and 10 bases lay in between. The CDR3 runs to 14 residues. In DNA, the CDR3 is TGTGCCAGCAGTCCCCGCGGGGCTAATGAAAAACTGTTTTTT. Its protein product is CASSPRGANEKLFF.

The chain recombines TRBV9 with TRBJ2-2; 7 bases map to TRBD2. V lost 2 bases, J lost 7 bases, and 5 bases stayed unmatched. Germline V gene lookup returns CDR1 SGDLS and CDR2 YYNGEE. This CDR3 comprises 14 residues. For the CDR3, the DNA is TGTGCCAGCAGCGTGGCTAGCGGAAGCGGGGAGCTGTTTTTT. This codes for CASSVASGSGELFF.

The chain carries TRBV19 and TRBJ1-5, with 7 bases lining up with TRBD1. This CDR3 is 17 amino acids long. Germline assignment: CDR1 LNHDA and CDR2 SQIVND (reference sequence). V dropped 4 bases and J dropped 5; count of bases not matched to a gene: 14. CDR3 in amino acids: CASSTILGRGKDQPQHF. The DNA of the CDR3 is TGTGCCAGTAGTACGATTTTGGGCAGGGGGAAGGATCAGCCCCAGCATTTT.

The gene calls are TRBV7-9 and TRBJ1-5; no definite D call. This CDR3 spans 14 amino acids. The germline V gene encodes CDR1 SEHNR and CDR2 FQNEAQ (reference sequence). With 5 bases removed from V and 0 bases from J, the gap between germline ends came to 8 bases. The CDR3 DNA follows: TGTGCCAGCAGCGCCGGCGGTAGCAATCAGCCCCAGCATTTT. It translates to CASSAGGSNQPQHF.

This clone was found a few times. V is TRBV7-3 and J is TRBJ2-1; 7 bases agree with TRBD2. The CDR3 has 15 amino acids. The germline CDR1 and CDR2 sequences are SGHTA and FQGTGA. The J segment lost 10 bases and the V segment lost 1 base, leaving 10 bases of the junction unmatched. This CDR3 reads CASSLNPSGVDEQFF. The DNA of the CDR3 is TGTGCCAGCAGCTTAAATCCCAGCGGGGTCGACGAGCAGTTCTTC.

Only a few counts were recorded for this clone. The V gene is TRBV15, the J gene TRBJ2-7; 7 nucleotides line up with TRBD1. The CDR3 totals 17 residues. CDR1 and CDR2 (germline): LNHNV, YYDKDF (reference sequence). V was pared by 0 bases and J by 7 bases, with 15 bases of the junction left unmatched. The CDR3 region is CATSRDILGTDPREQYF. The CDR3 coding sequence is TGTGCCACCAGCAGAGATATACTCGGGACAGACCCACGGGAGCAGTACTTC.

V gene TRBV6-4 combines with J gene TRBJ1-6; 9 bases are shared with TRBD1. The length of the CDR3 is 15 residues. Per the germline V gene, CDR1 is MRHNA and CDR2 is SNTAGT. The junction had 4 bases not matched to a gene; V was cut back by 0 bases and J by 10 bases. This CDR3 is CASSDSTGGYSPLHF. CDR3 in DNA: TGTGCCAGCAGTGACTCGACAGGGGGTTACTCACCCCTCCACTTT.

The chain employs TRBV5-1 and TRBJ2-1; D is possibly TRBD1 (5 bases). In germline, CDR1 is SGHRS, CDR2 YFSETQ. The CDR3 has 17 residues. V lost 0 bases and J lost 2, with 15 bases in between. The DNA for the CDR3 is TGCGCCAGCAGCTTGGCCAAGTGGCGGACAACCTACAATGAGCAGTTCTTC. Amino acids: CASSLAKWRTTYNEQFF.

V gene TRBV21-1 combines with J gene TRBJ2-7; the listed D gene, TRBD1, was not tested against the DNA. TRBV21-1 corresponds to a pseudogene. This CDR3 has 16 amino acids. The CDR3 here is CASSGPTGIWPYEQYF. CDR3 nucleotide sequence: TGTGCCAGCAGCGGACCAACAGGGATATGGCCCTACGAGCAGTACTTC.

This chain links TRBV5-1 with TRBJ1-1, with 7 bases matching TRBD1. V was clipped by 7 bases and J by 3 bases; unmatched bases: 12. Germline CDR1 SGHRS, CDR2 YFSETQ. CDR3 size: 15 residues. CDR3 sequence reads: CASSPEGAQDTEAFF. The CDR3 region has the DNA TGCGCCAGCTCCCCCGAGGGGGCGCAGGACACTGAAGCTTTCTTT.

The rearrangement joins TRBV19 to TRBJ1-2; 12 positions match TRBD1. The CDR3 totals 17 residues. Unmatched junction bases numbered 16, after V lost 7 bases and J lost 7 bases. Germline V CDR1 and CDR2: LNHDA, SQIVND (reference sequence). CDR3 coding DNA: TGTGCCAGTACCCCCCGGGGGACAGGGGGCTCTGGGTTTGGCTACACCTTC. This gives the protein CASTPRGTGGSGFGYTF.

The chain combines TRBV27 with TRBJ1-1, with a possible D match to TRBD1 (5 bases). This CDR3 contains 18 residues. CDR1 and CDR2 (germline): MNHEY, SMNVEV (reference sequence). V lost 2 bases and J lost 2, with 21 bases in between. CDR3 DNA: TGTGCCAGCAGTTTACGGGTCGTCAGGGAAGACCTAAACACTGAAGCTTTCTTT. Protein product: CASSLRVVREDLNTEAFF.

The chain is built from TRBV5-4 and TRBJ1-2, with 8 bases identical to TRBD1. Trimming cost V 5 bases and J 2 bases; bases outside gene matches: 17. The CDR3 sequence is 18 residues long. In germline, CDR1 is SGHNT, CDR2 YYREEE (reference sequence). The CDR3 sequence: CASRSAPGGDPLNYGYTF. The DNA of the CDR3 is TGTGCCAGCAGGTCGGCCCCAGGGGGCGACCCGCTGAACTATGGCTACACCTTC.

For the CDR3, the DNA is TGCGCCAGCAGCTTGGCGGGACACAGCTCCTACAATGAGCAGTTCTTC. Amino acids: CASSLAGHSSYNEQFF. This chain links TRBV5-1 with TRBJ2-1; tentative D call: TRBD1 (6 bases). The CDR3 is 16 amino acids. V gave up 0 bases and J gave up 0 bases, with 10 bases separating them. Germline V gene sequence: CDR1 SGHRS, CDR2 YFSETQ. Based on the CDR3 plus reference TRBV5-1 and TRBJ2-1, the full variable domain is KAGVTQTPRYLIKTRGQQVTLSCSPISGHRSVSWYQQTPGQGLQFLFEYFSETQRNKGNFPGRFSGRQFSNSRSEMNVSTLELGDSALYLCASSLAGHSSYNEQFFGPGTRLTVL.

This clone showed up just a few times. V usage is TRBV6-5 and J usage is TRBJ2-7, with D perhaps TRBD1 (6 bases). Between the trimmed V and J ends, which lost 7 bases and 1 base, there was a span of 8 bases. CDR3 length equals 12 residues. Germline lookup yields CDR1 MNHEY and CDR2 SVGAGI. The CDR3 nucleotides read TGTGCCAGCAATGACAGGTCCTACGAGCAGTACTTC. Amino acids: CASNDRSYEQYF.

The chain uses TRBV4-1 and TRBJ1-2; 7 nucleotides match TRBD1. Germline loops: CDR1 MGHRA, CDR2 YSYEKL. The CDR3 extends over 12 amino acids. J gave up 8 bases and V 4 bases, and 4 bases lay outside the gene matches. DNA for the CDR3: TGCGCCAGCAGCCCGGACAGGCGGGGCTACACCTTC. The encoded protein is CASSPDRRGYTF.